What follows is one TCR beta chain and its context. Its specificity is unknown. Every donor provided one blood sample measuring 2.5 ml. The sample is drawn from a study of monozygotic twins with inflammatory bowel disease. Notes on the study in general: None of the different T cell subtypes could be distinguished from one another.

Template switching introduced UMIs that contain a 6-nucleotide sample barcode. TCRdb re-called the 5' RACE reads; every CDR3 protein appears as one record, without DNA. In total, the table holds approximately 330,000 distinct CDR3 sequences. Sample: blood. The receptor was isolated from a human donor with ulcerative colitis or Crohn's disease, or a healthy co-twin of an affected twin (not recorded which).

CDR3: CSASRQTGANVLTF. The chain combines TRBV20-1 with TRBJ2-6. This CDR3 has 14 residues. The germline V gene has CDR1 DFQATT and CDR2 SNEGSKA (reference sequence).